This T cell receptor beta chain was sequenced for a study of blood T cell repertoires in COVID-19. The count of this clone is one. The repertoire was sequenced with immunoSEQ multiplex PCR; TCRdb's copy has only in-frame clones and lacks some. The sample consists of tens of thousands of clones, under 95% of them appearing once. This TCR came from a man aged 50-60 years with acute or convalescent COVID-19. Material for sequencing was peripheral blood.

CDR3 nucleotide sequence: TGTGCCTCCCGGGGGGCGGGGAACACTGAAGCTTTCTTT. This sequence encodes CASRGAGNTEAFF. The gene calls are TRBV27 and TRBJ1-1, with a weak D call TRBD1 (6 bases). The CDR3 covers 13 residues. Germline CDR1 and CDR2: MNHEY and SMNVEV (reference sequence). Trimming removed 11 bases from V and 1 base from J, with 14 bases in between.